Following are 24 T cell receptor beta chains from one sample sequenced in a study of blood T cells in healthy people across ages. Combining a sample-barcoded 5' primer with a J-beta primer mix, a second PCR ran for roughly 6 to 12 cycles. TCRdb re-called the 5' RACE reads through MiXCR, storing one row per CDR3 protein. The data show 1.5 million to 1.9 million distinct CDR3 sequences, roughly 43% seen once. The sequenced sample consisted of blood. These receptors were taken from a woman aged 18-29 years in good health.

The chain carries TRBV6-2 or TRBV6-3 and TRBJ2-2; 8 bases are a match to TRBD1. The CDR3 loop spans 16 amino acids. Germline CDR1 reads MNHEY; CDR2 reads SVGEGT. V gave up 6 bases and J gave up 4 bases; unmatched junction bases: 10. CDR3 sequence: CASRPGQGLGTGELFF. The CDR3, as DNA: TGTGCCAGCAGACCCGGACAGGGTTTAGGCACCGGGGAGCTGTTTTTT.

The table lists this clonotype with a few counts. The V and J genes are TRBV29-1 and TRBJ1-3; 9 bases align to TRBD1. There are 13 residues in the CDR3. Germline trimming cut 5 bases from V and 2 bases from J; bases unmatched to any gene: 1. Germline CDR1 reads SQVTM; CDR2 reads ANQGSEA. CDR3 coding DNA: TGCAGCGTTCGGACAGGGGCTGGAAACACCATATATTTT. Residues: CSVRTGAGNTIYF.

As concerns this clonotype: Sequence at one end of the junction differs from germline and may be a read error. V is TRBV7-2 and J is TRBJ2-2; tentative D call: TRBD2 (6 bases). CDR1 and CDR2 (germline): SGHTA, FQGNSA. The CDR3 contains 15 residues. The CDR3, as DNA: TGCGCCAGCAGCTTGGTGGGGACTAACACCGGGGAGCTGTTTTTT. Protein product: CASSLVGTNTGELFF. Full variable domain (missing parts from reference TRBV7-2 and TRBJ2-2): GAGVSQSPSNKVTEKGKDVELRCDPISGHTALYWYRQSLGQGLEFLIYFQGNSAPDKSGLPSDRFSAERTGGSVSTLTIQRTQQEDSAVYLCASSLVGTNTGELFFGEGSRLTVL.

The V gene is TRBV12-5, the J gene TRBJ1-1; no clear D. Trimming cost V 3 bases and J 0 bases, with 5 bases left between them. The CDR3 runs to 13 residues. Germline lookup yields CDR1 LGHNT and CDR2 FRNRAP. CDR3 DNA sequence: TGTGCTAGTGGTTTCGGAATGAACACTGAAGCTTTCTTT. Its translation: CASGFGMNTEAFF.

J is TRBJ1-2 and V is TRBV20-1; unclear D gene. The CDR3 is 14 amino acids. The germline V gene encodes CDR1 DFQATT and CDR2 SNEGSKA (reference sequence). V was pared by 6 bases and J by 5 bases, with 19 bases between. Here the CDR3 reads CSAHLMGVGYGYTF. DNA for the CDR3: TGCAGTGCGCATCTTATGGGTGTTGGGTATGGCTACACCTTC.

This clonotype has more than one count but fewer than ten. J is TRBJ2-1 and V is TRBV6-2 or TRBV6-3; possible D gene TRBD2, 5 bases. Germline V gene sequence: CDR1 MNHEY, CDR2 SVGEGT. Trimming took off 6 bases at V and 5 bases at J, with 17 bases between the two ends. The CDR3 runs to 15 residues. The CDR3 reads CASRLYGSANNEQFF. The CDR3 region has the DNA TGTGCCAGCAGACTCTATGGGAGTGCTAACAATGAGCAGTTCTTC.

The rearrangement joins TRBV20-1 to TRBJ2-7, with 10 bases lining up with TRBD1. Germline lookup yields CDR1 DFQATT and CDR2 SNEGSKA (reference sequence). The CDR3 spans 14 residues. The junction had 6 bases not matched to a gene; V was cut back by 3 bases and J by 4 bases. The CDR3 DNA follows: TGCAGTGCTAGGGGGGACAGGGGTCGATACGAGCAGTACTTC. It specifies CSARGDRGRYEQYF.

The J gene is TRBJ2-2, the V gene TRBV2; the D call may be TRBD1 or TRBD2 (5 bases each). CDR3 length: 13 residues. CDR1 and CDR2 (germline): SNHLY, FYNNEI. V lost 11 bases and J 0 bases, leaving 10 bases between the germline ends. The CDR3 is CARRGANTGELFF. The CDR3 DNA sequence: TGTGCCCGTAGGGGAGCGAACACCGGGGAGCTGTTTTTT.

V is TRBV2 and J is TRBJ1-2; D call uncertain. The V end lost 6 bases, the J end lost 4 bases, and 12 bases lay between the germline ends. Germline V gives CDR1 SNHLY, CDR2 FYNNEI. This CDR3 comprises 13 residues. CDR3 amino acids: CASRAGRVYGYTF. The CDR3 DNA is TGTGCCAGCAGAGCAGGACGGGTCTATGGCTACACCTTC.

This clonotype is a singleton in its sample. The chain recombines TRBV20-1 with TRBJ2-6; D possibly corresponds to TRBD1 (6 bases). The CDR3 runs 17 residues. The germline gives CDR1 DFQATT, CDR2 SNEGSKA (reference sequence). Between the trimmed V and J ends, which lost 0 bases and 0 bases, there was a span of 12 bases. As DNA, the CDR3 is TGCAGTGCTAGAGATATGAGACAGGACTCTGGGGCCAACGTCCTGACTTTC. It encodes CSARDMRQDSGANVLTF.

This clonotype was seen more than once but under ten times. V usage is TRBV7-6 and J usage is TRBJ1-1, with 9 bases that match TRBD1. Germline V gene lookup returns CDR1 SGHVS and CDR2 FNYEAQ. The CDR3 contains 13 residues. V shed 8 bases and J 3 bases; nucleotides not matched to a gene: 4. The CDR3 coding sequence is TGTGCCAGCGGGCGGGACAGGGACACTGAAGCTTTCTTT. Translation: CASGRDRDTEAFF.

This clonotype turned up a few times. The chain combines TRBV7-2 with TRBJ2-1; 8 bases agree with TRBD1. V lost 5 bases and J lost 2; bases outside the gene matches: 8. This CDR3 comprises 16 residues. Per germline, CDR1 SGHTA and CDR2 FQGNSA. The CDR3 nucleotides are TGTGCCAGCAGCCCATTCCAGGGGGCCGCCTACAATGAGCAGTTCTTC. The encoded protein is CASSPFQGAAYNEQFF.

The J gene is TRBJ2-3, the V gene TRBV4-1; no clear D. CDR1 is MGHRA and CDR2 is YSYEKL in the germline V gene. The CDR3 has 13 residues. Trimming left V 1 base short and J 6 bases short, with 8 bases between. As DNA, the CDR3 is TGCGCCAGCAGCCAAGGACCTGTCGATACGCAGTATTTT. This translates into CASSQGPVDTQYF.

This clonotype showed up just a few times. The genes are TRBV7-9 and TRBJ2-1; TRBD2 matches at 10 bases. This CDR3 spans 15 amino acids. Germline assignment: CDR1 SEHNR and CDR2 FQNEAQ (reference sequence). Trimming cost V 1 base and J 8 bases; bases outside gene matches: 5. The CDR3 spells CASSLEQRGGHEQFF. For the CDR3, the DNA is TGTGCCAGCAGCTTAGAACAGCGGGGGGGGCATGAGCAGTTCTTC.

This rearrangement joins TRBV5-1 to TRBJ1-1; possibly TRBD1 for D (5 bases). Trimming shortened V by 0 bases and J by 8 bases, and 14 bases separated the two germline ends. Germline CDR1 SGHRS, CDR2 YFSETQ. The CDR3 contains 14 residues. CDR3 residues: CASSLAETQGEAFF. The CDR3 DNA reads as TGCGCCAGCAGCTTGGCCGAAACTCAGGGAGAAGCTTTCTTT.

The genes are TRBV20-1 and TRBJ2-3, with D tentatively TRBD1 (5 bases). The CDR3 is made up of 13 amino acids. With 6 bases removed from V and 1 base from J, the gap between germline ends came to 11 bases. Germline assignment: CDR1 DFQATT and CDR2 SNEGSKA (reference sequence). The CDR3 nucleotides read TGCAGTGCCAGGGTTGAGGGCACAGATACGCAGTATTTT. It codes for CSARVEGTDTQYF.

The rearrangement joins TRBV6-1 to TRBJ1-1; D is unclear. V dropped 2 bases and J dropped 10 bases, with 11 bases sitting between them. This CDR3 has 12 amino acids. Germline CDR1 MNHNS, CDR2 SASEGT. The CDR3 sequence is CASSERGRGAFF. In DNA form, the CDR3 reads TGTGCCAGCAGTGAAAGAGGACGGGGAGCTTTCTTT.

V gene TRBV20-1 combines with J gene TRBJ1-1; D gene uncertain. The germline V gene has CDR1 DFQATT and CDR2 SNEGSKA (reference sequence). The CDR3 loop spans 13 amino acids. Between the trimmed V and J ends, which lost 3 bases and 1 base, there was a span of 9 bases. Written as DNA, the CDR3 is TGCAGTGCTAGCTCTTTCCCGAACACTGAAGCTTTCTTT. Translating gives CSASSFPNTEAFF.

This clonotype was counted only a few times. The V call is TRBV7-2, the J call TRBJ1-2; D is ambiguous. The CDR3 is made up of 13 amino acids. With 5 bases removed from V and 8 bases from J, the gap between germline ends came to 15 bases. Germline-derived CDR1 and CDR2 are SGHTA and FQGNSA. CDR3 region: CASSRPQAGGYTF. The CDR3 bases are TGTGCCAGCAGCCGGCCCCAGGCAGGCGGCTACACCTTC.

The genes are TRBV4-2 and TRBJ2-7, with a tentative D call TRBD1 (6 bases). Germline-derived CDR1 and CDR2 are LGHNA and YNFKEQ. The CDR3 spans 15 residues. V was trimmed by 11 bases and J by 3 bases, leaving 23 bases between them. The CDR3 reads CASSKVEGDVYEQYF. DNA of the CDR3: TGTGCCTCAAGCAAGGTAGAGGGGGACGTCTACGAGCAGTACTTC.

V is TRBV6-6 and J is TRBJ2-1, with 9 bases lining up with TRBD2. Germline V gene lookup returns CDR1 MNHNY and CDR2 SVGAGI (reference sequence). The CDR3 loop spans 13 amino acids. J gave up 7 bases and V 8 bases, and 6 bases lay outside the gene matches. CDR3 DNA sequence: TGTGCCAGCGGCGGGGGGGCCTGGAATGAGCAGTTCTTC. Translated: CASGGGAWNEQFF.

The count of this clonotype is one. V and J are TRBV12-3 or TRBV12-4 and TRBJ2-5; tentative D call: TRBD1 (5 bases). V was pared by 2 bases and J by 11 bases, with 21 bases between. The CDR3 totals 15 residues. The CDR3 region has the DNA TGTGCCAGCAGTTTAAGTACTCTCTGGGGCAATCAGCAGTACTTC. Protein product: CASSLSTLWGNQQYF.

This clonotype has only a few counts. The V and J genes are TRBV12-3 or TRBV12-4 and TRBJ1-2, with 10 bases aligning to TRBD1. V trimming: 6 bases; J trimming: 6 bases; junction bases outside the gene matches: 4. The CDR3 is 13 residues long. CDR3 in amino acids: CASRGTGDHGYTF. The CDR3 DNA reads as TGTGCCAGCAGAGGGACAGGGGACCATGGCTACACCTTC.

The rearrangement joins TRBV7-3 to TRBJ2-5; 7 bases line up with TRBD2. Germline V CDR1 and CDR2: SGHTA, FQGTGA. The CDR3 has 16 residues. J gave up 1 base and V 3 bases, and 8 bases lay outside the gene matches. The CDR3 coding sequence is TGTGCCAGCAGCTTGATGTCGGGGGGTCCCCAAGAGACCCAGTACTTC. It translates to CASSLMSGGPQETQYF.